This T cell receptor beta chain was retrieved from a study of shared clonotypes between healthy human individuals. Whole-study context: Those who served as donors were a couple of women and a few men between the ages of 18 and 49.

Investigators divided CD4+ cells into CD45RA+ naive and CD45RA-negative memory subsets. V was cut by 5 bases and J by 4 bases, with 9 bases left in between. The CDR3 has 13 amino acids. Per germline, CDR1 SGHRS and CDR2 YFSETQ. The assay was immunoSEQ multiplex PCR, and TCRdb's table has in-frame clones only and misses some. The table records roughly 2.2 million clones, less than 95% of them present only once. The TCR sequence derives from a man aged 18 to 30 in good health. Some clones in this sample may be carry-over from other donors' samples. The chain uses TRBV5-1 and TRBJ2-2; D is uncertain. What was sequenced was naive CD4+ T cells from PBMCs. Subset in this sample: CD45RA+ positively selected. This chain's CDR3 is CASSLPTTGELFF. For the CDR3, the DNA is TGCGCCAGCAGTCTCCCGACCACCGGGGAGCTGTTTTTT.